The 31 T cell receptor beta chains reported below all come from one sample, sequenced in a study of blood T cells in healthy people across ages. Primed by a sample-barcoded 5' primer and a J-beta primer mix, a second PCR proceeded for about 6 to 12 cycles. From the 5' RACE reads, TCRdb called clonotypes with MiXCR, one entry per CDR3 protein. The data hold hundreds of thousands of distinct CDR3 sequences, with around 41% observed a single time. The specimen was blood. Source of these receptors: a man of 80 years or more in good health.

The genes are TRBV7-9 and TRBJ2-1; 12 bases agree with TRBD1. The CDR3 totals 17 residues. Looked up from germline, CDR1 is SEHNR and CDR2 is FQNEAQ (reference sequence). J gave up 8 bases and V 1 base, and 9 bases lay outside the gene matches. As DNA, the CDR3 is TGTGCCAGCAGCTTAGTAGTTGGGACAGGGGGCGACCATGAGCAGTTCTTC. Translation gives CASSLVVGTGGDHEQFF.

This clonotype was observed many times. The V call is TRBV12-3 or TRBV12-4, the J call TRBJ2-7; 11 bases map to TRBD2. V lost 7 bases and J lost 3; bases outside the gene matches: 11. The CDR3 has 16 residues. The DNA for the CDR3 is TGTGCCAGCACCCTTAGCGGGGGGGCGATTAACTACGAGCAGTACTTC. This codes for CASTLSGGAINYEQYF.

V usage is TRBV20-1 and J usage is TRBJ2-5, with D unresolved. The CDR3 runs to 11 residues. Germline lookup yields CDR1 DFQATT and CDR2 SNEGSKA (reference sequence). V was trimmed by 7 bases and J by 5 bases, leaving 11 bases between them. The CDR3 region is CSVPLRETQYF. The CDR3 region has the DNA TGCAGTGTACCGTTGAGGGAGACCCAGTACTTC.

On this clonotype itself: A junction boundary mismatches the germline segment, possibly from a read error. CDR3 protein: CASIGTGKGSYGQYF. CDR3 bases: TGTGCCAGCATAGGAACCGGGAAAGGCTCCTACGGGCAGTACTTC. The rearrangement uses TRBV6-2 or TRBV6-3 and TRBJ2-7; possible D gene TRBD2, 5 bases. The germline CDR1 and CDR2 sequences are MNHEY and SVGEGT. This CDR3 is 15 amino acids long.

CDR3 amino acids: CASSRTRHSGYGYTF. CDR3 nucleotides: TGTGCCAGCAGCAGGACGAGGCATTCGGGCTATGGCTACACCTTC. The V call is TRBV6-2 or TRBV6-3, the J call TRBJ1-2; no clear D gene. The CDR3 loop spans 15 amino acids. V was trimmed by 6 bases and J by 4 bases, leaving 18 bases between them. Germline V gene lookup returns CDR1 MNHEY and CDR2 SVGEGT.

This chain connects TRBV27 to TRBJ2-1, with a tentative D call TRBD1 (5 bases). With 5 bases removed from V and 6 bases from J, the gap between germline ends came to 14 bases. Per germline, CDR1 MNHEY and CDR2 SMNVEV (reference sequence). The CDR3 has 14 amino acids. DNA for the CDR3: TGTGCCAGCAGTGTTGGGGCGCCGGGCAATGAGCAGTTCTTC. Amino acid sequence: CASSVGAPGNEQFF.

CDR3 nucleotide sequence: TGTGCCAGCAGCCCTTCCGACAGGGCCAGCACCTACGAGCAGTACTTC. Its translation: CASSPSDRASTYEQYF. V gene TRBV6-1 combines with J gene TRBJ2-7, with 7 bases matching TRBD1. With V trimmed by 6 bases and J by 2 bases, 13 bases remained unmatched. Per germline, CDR1 MNHNS and CDR2 SASEGT. The CDR3 has 16 residues.

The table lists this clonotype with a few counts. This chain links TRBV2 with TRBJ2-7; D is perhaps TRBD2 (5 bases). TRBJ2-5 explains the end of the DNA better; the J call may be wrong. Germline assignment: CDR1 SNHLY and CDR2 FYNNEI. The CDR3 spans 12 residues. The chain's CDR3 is CASSVRAETQYF. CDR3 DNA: TGTGCCAGCAGTGTGAGGGCAGAGACCCAGTACTTC.

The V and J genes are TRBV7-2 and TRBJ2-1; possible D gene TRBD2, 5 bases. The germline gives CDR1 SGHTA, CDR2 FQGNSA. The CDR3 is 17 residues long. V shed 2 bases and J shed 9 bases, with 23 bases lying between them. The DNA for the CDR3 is TGTGCCAGCAGCTTACACTCCCAGGAGGTGATCGGGTTTGAGCAGTTCTTC. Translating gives CASSLHSQEVIGFEQFF.

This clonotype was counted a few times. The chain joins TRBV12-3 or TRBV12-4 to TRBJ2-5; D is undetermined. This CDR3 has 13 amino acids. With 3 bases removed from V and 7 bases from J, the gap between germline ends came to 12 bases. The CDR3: CASSLRQDGTQYF. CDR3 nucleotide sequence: TGTGCCAGCAGTTTGAGGCAAGATGGGACCCAGTACTTC.

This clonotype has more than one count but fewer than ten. CDR3 region: CASSQDPSGGTKNIQYF. Written as DNA, the CDR3 is TGCGCCAGCAGCCAAGATCCTAGCGGGGGCACCAAAAACATTCAGTACTTC. V usage is TRBV4-3 and J usage is TRBJ2-4, with 10 bases matching TRBD2. V lost 0 bases to trimming and J lost 2 bases; unmatched junction nucleotides: 4. The CDR3 runs to 17 residues. Germline V gene lookup returns CDR1 LGHNA and CDR2 YSLEER.

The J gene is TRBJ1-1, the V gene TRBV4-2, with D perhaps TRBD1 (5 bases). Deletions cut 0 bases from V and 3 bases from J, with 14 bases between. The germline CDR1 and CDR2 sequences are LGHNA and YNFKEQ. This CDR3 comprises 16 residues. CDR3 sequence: CASSQDTGGEDTEAFF. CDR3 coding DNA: TGTGCCAGCAGCCAAGATACGGGGGGTGAGGACACTGAAGCTTTCTTT.

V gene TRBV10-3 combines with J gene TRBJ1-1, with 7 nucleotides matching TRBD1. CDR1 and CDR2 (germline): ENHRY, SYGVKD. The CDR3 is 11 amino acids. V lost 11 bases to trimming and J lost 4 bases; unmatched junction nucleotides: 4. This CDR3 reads CASGQLTEAFF. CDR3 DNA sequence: TGTGCCTCGGGACAGCTCACTGAAGCTTTCTTT.

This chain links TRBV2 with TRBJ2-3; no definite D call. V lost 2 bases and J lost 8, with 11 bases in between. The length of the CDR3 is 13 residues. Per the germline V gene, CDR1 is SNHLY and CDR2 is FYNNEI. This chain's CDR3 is CASSESRQGTQYF. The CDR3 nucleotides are TGTGCCAGCAGTGAATCCCGGCAAGGTACGCAGTATTTT.

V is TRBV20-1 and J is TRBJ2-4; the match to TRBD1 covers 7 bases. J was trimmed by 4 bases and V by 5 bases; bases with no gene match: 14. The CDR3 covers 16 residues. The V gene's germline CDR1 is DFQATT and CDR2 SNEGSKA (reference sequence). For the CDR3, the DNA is TGCAGTGCTCTTTCCGGGGACAGCGCACCTAAAAACATTCAGTACTTC. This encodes CSALSGDSAPKNIQYF.

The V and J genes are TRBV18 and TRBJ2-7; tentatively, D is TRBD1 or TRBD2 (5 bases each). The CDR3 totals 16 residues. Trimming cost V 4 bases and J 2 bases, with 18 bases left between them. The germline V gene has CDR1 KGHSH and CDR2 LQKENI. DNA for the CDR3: TGTGCCAGCTCACTCCTACCGGGACGGAAGACCTACGAGCAGTACTTC. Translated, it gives CASSLLPGRKTYEQYF. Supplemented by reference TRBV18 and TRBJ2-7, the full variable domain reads NAGVMQNPRHLVRRRGQEARLRCSPMKGHSHVYWYRQLPEEGLKFMVYLQKENIIDESGMPKERFSAEFPKEGPSILRIQQVVRGDSAAYFCASSLLPGRKTYEQYFGPGTRLTVT.

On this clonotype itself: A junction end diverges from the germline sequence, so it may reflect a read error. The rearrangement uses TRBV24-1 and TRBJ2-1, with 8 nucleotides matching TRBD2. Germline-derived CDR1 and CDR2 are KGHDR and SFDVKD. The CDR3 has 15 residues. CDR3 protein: CATSDSAGTSNERFF. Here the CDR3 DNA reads TGTGCCACCAGTGACTCCGCCGGGACTAGTAATGAGCGGTTCTTC.

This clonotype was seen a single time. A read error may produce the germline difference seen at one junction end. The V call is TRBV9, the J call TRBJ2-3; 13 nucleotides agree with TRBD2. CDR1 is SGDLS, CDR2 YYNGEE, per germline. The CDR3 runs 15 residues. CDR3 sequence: CACSATSGGADTQYF. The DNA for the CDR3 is TGTGCCTGCAGCGCCACTAGCGGGGGGGCAGATACGCAGTATTTT.

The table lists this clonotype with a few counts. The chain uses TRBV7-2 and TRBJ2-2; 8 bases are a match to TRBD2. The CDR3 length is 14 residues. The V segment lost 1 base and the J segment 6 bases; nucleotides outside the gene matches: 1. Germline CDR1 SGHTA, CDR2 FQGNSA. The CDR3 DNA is TGTGCCAGCAGCTTAGTACTAGCGGCCGGGGAGCTGTTTTTT. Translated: CASSLVLAAGELFF.

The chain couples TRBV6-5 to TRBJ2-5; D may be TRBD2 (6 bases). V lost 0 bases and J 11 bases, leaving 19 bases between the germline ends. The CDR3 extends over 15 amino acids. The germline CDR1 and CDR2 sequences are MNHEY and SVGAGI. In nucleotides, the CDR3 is TGTGCCAGCAGTTACTCGAAACTAGCCACCACAGAGCAGTACTTC. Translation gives CASSYSKLATTEQYF.

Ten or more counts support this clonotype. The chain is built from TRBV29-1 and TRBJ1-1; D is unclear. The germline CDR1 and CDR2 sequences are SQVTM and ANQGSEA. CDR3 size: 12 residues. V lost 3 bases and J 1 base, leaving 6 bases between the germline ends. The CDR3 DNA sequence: TGCAGCGTTGATCGGAGGAACACTGAAGCTTTCTTT. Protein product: CSVDRRNTEAFF. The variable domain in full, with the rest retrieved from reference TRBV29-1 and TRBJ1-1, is SAVISQKPSRDICQRGTSLTIQCQVDSQVTMMFWYRQQPGQSLTLIATANQGSEATYESGFVIDKFPISRPNLTFSTLTVSNMSPEDSSIYLCSVDRRNTEAFFGQGTRLTVV.

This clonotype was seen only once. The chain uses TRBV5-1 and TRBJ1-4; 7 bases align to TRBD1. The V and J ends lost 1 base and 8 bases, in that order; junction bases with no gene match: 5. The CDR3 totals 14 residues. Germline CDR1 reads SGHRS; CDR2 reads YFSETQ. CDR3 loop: CASSLQGDQEKLFF. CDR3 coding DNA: TGCGCCAGCAGCTTGCAGGGGGACCAGGAAAAACTGTTTTTT. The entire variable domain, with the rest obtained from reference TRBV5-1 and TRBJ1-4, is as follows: KAGVTQTPRYLIKTRGQQVTLSCSPISGHRSVSWYQQTPGQGLQFLFEYFSETQRNKGNFPGRFSGRQFSNSRSEMNVSTLELGDSALYLCASSLQGDQEKLFFGSGTQLSVL.

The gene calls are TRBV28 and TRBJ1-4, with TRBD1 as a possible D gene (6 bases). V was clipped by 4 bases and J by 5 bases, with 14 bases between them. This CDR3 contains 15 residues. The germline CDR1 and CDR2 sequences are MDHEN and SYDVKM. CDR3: CASSSTGMGNEKLFF. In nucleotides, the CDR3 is TGTGCCAGCAGTTCCACAGGGATGGGGAATGAAAAACTGTTTTTT.

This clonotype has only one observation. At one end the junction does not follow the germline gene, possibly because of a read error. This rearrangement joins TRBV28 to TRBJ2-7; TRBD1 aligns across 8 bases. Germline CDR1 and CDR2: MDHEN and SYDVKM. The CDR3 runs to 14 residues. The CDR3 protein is CAGSLRTGISEQYF. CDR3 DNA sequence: TGTGCCGGCAGTTTAAGGACAGGGATTAGCGAGCAGTACTTC.

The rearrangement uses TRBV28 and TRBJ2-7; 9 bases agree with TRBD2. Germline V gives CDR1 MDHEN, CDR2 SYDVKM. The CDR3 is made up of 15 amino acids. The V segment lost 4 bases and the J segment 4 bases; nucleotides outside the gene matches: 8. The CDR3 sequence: CASSSRGLALYEQYF. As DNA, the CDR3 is TGTGCCAGCAGTTCCCGGGGACTAGCTTTGTACGAGCAGTACTTC.

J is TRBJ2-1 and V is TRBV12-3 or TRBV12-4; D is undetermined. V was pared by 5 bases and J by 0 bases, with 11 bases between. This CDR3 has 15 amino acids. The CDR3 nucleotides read TGTGCCAGCAGTCCCGTCCGCCCCTCCTACAATGAGCAGTTCTTC. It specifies CASSPVRPSYNEQFF.

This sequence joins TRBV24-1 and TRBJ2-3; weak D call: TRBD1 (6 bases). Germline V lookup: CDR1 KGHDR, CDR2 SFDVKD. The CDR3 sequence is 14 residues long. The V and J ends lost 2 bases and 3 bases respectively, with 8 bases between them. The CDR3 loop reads CATSDSDRTDTQYF. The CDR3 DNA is TGTGCCACCAGTGATTCGGACAGAACAGATACGCAGTATTTT.

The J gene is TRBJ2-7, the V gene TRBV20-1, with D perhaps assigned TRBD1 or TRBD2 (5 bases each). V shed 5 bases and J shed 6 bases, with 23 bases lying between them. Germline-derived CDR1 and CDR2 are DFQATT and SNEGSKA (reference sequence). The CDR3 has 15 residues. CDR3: CSALLRDGGSGEQYF. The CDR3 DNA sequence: TGCAGTGCTTTACTTCGGGACGGAGGCTCGGGCGAGCAGTACTTC.

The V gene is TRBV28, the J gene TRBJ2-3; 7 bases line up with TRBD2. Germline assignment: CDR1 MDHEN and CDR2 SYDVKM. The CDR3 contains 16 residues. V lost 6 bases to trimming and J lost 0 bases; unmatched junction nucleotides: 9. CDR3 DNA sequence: TGTGCCAGCAGCTTAGAACTAGCGCGCAGCACAGATACGCAGTATTTT. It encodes CASSLELARSTDTQYF.

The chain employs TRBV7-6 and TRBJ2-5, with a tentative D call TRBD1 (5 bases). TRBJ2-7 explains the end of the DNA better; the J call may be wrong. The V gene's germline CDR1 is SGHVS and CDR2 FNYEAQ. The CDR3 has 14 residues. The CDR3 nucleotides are TGTGCCAGCAGCTTAGGACAGCCCCCCAACGAGCAGTACTTC. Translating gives CASSLGQPPNEQYF.

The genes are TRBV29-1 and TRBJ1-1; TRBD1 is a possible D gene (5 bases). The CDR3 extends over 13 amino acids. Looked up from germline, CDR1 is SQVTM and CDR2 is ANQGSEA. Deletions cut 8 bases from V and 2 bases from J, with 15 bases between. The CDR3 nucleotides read TGCAGCCACAGTTCGGGGGTAAACACTGAAGCTTTCTTT. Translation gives CSHSSGVNTEAFF.